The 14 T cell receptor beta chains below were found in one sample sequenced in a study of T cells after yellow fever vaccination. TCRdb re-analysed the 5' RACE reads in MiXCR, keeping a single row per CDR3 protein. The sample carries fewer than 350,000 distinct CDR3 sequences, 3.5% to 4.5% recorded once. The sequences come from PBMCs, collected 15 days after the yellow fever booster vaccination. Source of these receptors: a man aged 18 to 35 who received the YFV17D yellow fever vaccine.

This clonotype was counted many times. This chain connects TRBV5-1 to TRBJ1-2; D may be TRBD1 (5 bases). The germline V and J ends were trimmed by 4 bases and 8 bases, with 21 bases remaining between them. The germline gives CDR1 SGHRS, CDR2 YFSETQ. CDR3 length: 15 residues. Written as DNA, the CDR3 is TGCGCCAGCAGCCACCCTCCGCCCGGGACGGGAGGCTACACCTTC. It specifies CASSHPPPGTGGYTF.

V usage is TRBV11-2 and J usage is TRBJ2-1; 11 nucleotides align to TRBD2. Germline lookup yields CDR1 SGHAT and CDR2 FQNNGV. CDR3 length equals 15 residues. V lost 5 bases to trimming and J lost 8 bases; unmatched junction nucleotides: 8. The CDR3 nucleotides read TGTGCCAGCAGCGGTAGCGGGGGGGCCGGTGATGAGCAGTTCTTC. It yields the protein CASSGSGGAGDEQFF.

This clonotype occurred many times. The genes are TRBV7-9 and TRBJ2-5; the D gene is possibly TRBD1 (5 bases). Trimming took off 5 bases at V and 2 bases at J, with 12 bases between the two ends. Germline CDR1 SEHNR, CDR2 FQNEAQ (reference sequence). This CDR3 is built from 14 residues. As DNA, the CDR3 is TGTGCCAGCAGCCGCAGACAGAAGCAAGAGACCCAGTACTTC. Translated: CASSRRQKQETQYF.

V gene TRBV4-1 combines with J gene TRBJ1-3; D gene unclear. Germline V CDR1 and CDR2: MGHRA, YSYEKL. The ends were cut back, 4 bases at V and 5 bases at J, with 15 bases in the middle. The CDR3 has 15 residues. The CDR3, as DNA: TGCGCCAGCAGCCCGGAGGCAGACCCAAGAAACACCATATATTTT. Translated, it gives CASSPEADPRNTIYF.

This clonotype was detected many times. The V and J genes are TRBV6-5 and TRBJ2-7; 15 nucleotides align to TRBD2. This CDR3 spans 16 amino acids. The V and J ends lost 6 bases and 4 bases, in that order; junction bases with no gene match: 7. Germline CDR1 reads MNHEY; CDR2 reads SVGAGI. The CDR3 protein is CASSQRTSGGGYEQYF. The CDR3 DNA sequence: TGTGCCAGCAGCCAGAGGACTAGCGGGGGGGGATACGAGCAGTACTTC.

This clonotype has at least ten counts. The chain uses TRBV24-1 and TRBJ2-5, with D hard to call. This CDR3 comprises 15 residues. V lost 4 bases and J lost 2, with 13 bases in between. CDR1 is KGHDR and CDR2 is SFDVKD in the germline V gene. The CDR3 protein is CATSEPGRPQETQYF. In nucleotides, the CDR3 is TGTGCCACCAGTGAACCAGGTCGGCCACAAGAGACCCAGTACTTC.

The CDR3 spells CASSDTPYEQYV. In DNA, the CDR3 is TGTGCCAGCAGTGATACCCCCTACGAGCAGTACGTC. The gene calls are TRBV28 and TRBJ2-7; D unresolved. This CDR3 spans 12 amino acids. Trimming stripped 5 bases from V and 2 bases from J, with 7 bases between. Germline CDR1 reads MDHEN; CDR2 reads SYDVKM.

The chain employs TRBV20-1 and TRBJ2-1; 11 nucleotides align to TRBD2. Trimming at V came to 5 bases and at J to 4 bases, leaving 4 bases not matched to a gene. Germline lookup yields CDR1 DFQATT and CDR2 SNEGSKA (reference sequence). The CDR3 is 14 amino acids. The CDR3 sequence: CSAPTSGGYNEQFF. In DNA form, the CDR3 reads TGCAGTGCTCCCACTAGCGGGGGTTACAATGAGCAGTTCTTC.

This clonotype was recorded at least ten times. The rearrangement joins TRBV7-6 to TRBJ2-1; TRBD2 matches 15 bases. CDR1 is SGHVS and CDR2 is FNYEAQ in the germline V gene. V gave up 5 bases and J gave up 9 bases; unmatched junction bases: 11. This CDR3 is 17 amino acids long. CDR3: CASSLGLAGGLTAEQFF. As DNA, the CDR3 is TGTGCCAGCAGCCTCGGACTAGCGGGGGGGTTAACTGCTGAGCAGTTCTTC.

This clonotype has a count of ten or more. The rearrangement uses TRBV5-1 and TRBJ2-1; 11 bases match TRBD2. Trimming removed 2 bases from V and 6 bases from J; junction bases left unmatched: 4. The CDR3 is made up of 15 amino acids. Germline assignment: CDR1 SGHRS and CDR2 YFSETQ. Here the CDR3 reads CASSFLAGGSNEQFF. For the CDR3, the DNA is TGCGCCAGCAGCTTTCTAGCGGGGGGATCCAATGAGCAGTTCTTC.

The CDR3 DNA sequence: TGTGCCAGCAGCTTGGTGGGGGCGCCGGAGACCCAGTACTTC. It encodes CASSLVGAPETQYF. This chain joins TRBV5-5 and TRBJ2-5, with D perhaps matching TRBD1 (6 bases). Trimming removed 0 bases at V and 5 bases at J, with 11 bases between. CDR1 SGHKS and CDR2 YYEKEE come from the germline V gene (reference sequence). The CDR3 loop spans 14 amino acids.

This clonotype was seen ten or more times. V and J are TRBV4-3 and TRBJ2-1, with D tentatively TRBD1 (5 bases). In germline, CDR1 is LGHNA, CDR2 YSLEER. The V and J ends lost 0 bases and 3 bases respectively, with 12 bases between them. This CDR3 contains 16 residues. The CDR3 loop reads CASSQDLQAIYNEQFF. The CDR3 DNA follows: TGCGCCAGCAGCCAAGATTTACAGGCTATCTACAATGAGCAGTTCTTC.

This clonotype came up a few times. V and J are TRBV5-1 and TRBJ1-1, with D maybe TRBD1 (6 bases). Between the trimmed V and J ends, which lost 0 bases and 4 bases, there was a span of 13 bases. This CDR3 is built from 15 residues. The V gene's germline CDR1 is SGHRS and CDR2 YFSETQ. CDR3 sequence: CASSLGDTGSTEAFF. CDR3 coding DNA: TGCGCCAGCAGCTTGGGGGACACAGGGAGCACTGAAGCTTTCTTT.

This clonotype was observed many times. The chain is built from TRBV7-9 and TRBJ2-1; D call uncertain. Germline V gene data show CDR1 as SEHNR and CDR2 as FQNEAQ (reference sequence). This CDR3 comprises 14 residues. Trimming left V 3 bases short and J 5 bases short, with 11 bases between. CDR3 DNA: TGTGCCAGCAGCTTTTGGGGTTTGGACAATGAGCAGTTCTTC. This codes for CASSFWGLDNEQFF.